There are many counts of the clone carrying this T cell receptor (beta chain). As yet, its antigen is unknown. These data come from a study of T-cell reconstitution after alpha-beta-depleted transplantation in children. The study, taken as a whole, reports: Among T cells one year after transplant, newly produced cells accounted for most counts and diversity. From surviving recipient T cells and thymic progenitors came the high day-60 TCRbeta diversity observed in some patients. Several hundred expanded graft clones reportedly supplied alpha-beta T cells about two months after transplant.

Germline V gives CDR1 MNHEY, CDR2 SMNVEV (reference sequence). CDR3 size: 14 residues. Losses at the gene ends were 7 bases for V and 5 bases for J; bases not matched to a gene: 6. Researchers prepared the TCRbeta library using unique molecular identifiers, the study reports. MiXCR was run by TCRdb on the PCR reads, yielding one entry per CDR3 protein. The sample has about 200,000 distinct CDR3 sequences; 5.5% to 7% are singletons. The material sequenced was PBMCs, taken before TCRalphabeta/CD19-depleted stem cell transplant. The rearrangement uses TRBV27 and TRBJ2-1; 9 bases match TRBD2. The receptor was isolated from a boy younger than 10 with acute lymphoblastic leukemia, due to receive a stem cell transplant. The CDR3 region is CASNPLAGHNEQFF. CDR3 coding DNA: TGTGCCAGCAACCCCCTAGCGGGACACAATGAGCAGTTCTTC.